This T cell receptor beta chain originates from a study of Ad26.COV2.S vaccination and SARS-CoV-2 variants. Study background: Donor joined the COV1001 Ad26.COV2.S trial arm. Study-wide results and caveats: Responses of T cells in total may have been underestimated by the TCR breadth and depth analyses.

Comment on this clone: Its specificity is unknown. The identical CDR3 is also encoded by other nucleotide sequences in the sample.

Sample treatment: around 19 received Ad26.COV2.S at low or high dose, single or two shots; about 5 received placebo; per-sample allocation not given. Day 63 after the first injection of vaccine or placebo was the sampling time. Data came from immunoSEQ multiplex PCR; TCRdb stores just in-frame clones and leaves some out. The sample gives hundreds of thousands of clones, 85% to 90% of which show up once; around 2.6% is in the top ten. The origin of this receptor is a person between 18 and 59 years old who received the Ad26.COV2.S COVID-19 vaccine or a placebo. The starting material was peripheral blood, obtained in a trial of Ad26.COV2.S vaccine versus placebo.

CDR3 sequence reads: CASSPARNNEQFF. Written as DNA, the CDR3 is TGTGCCAGCTCACCAGCCCGAAACAATGAGCAGTTCTTC. The rearrangement links TRBV18 to TRBJ2-1, with unresolved D. This CDR3 region has 13 residues. Germline-derived CDR1 and CDR2 are KGHSH and LQKENI. Trimming removed 2 bases from V and 5 bases from J, with 7 bases in between. The full variable domain, in which reference TRBV18 and TRBJ2-1 provide the parts outside the CDR3, is NAGVMQNPRHLVRRRGQEARLRCSPMKGHSHVYWYRQLPEEGLKFMVYLQKENIIDESGMPKERFSAEFPKEGPSILRIQQVVRGDSAAYFCASSPARNNEQFFGPGTRLTVL.